A single sample is the source of the 12 T cell receptor beta chains below, sequenced in a study of CD8 T cells in Susac syndrome (dated by TCRdb to 2018 to 2020). The receptor library was made with the immunoSEQ multiplex PCR assay. RNA was extracted using the RNeasy kit, and about 0.45 to 1 ug of the RNA was reverse transcribed with random hexamers. Through fastp at Q25 and MiXCR, TCRdb rebuilt clones from the public reads, retaining in-frame beta chains. Each record represents a unique CDR3 protein, reported with the most common genes and DNA among its rows. In this sample the table shows around 280,000 distinct CDR3 sequences, around 84% of which occur a single time. The ten biggest clones cover approximately 0.12% of the sample. Sequencing input: CD8+ T cells from PBMCs. These receptors originate from a human donor with multiple sclerosis.

V usage is TRBV12-3 or TRBV12-4 and J usage is TRBJ1-2, with unresolved D. The CDR3 sequence is 13 residues long. V was shortened by 2 bases and J by 8 bases, with 12 bases between the two germline ends. The CDR3 region has the DNA TGTGCCAGCAGTTTATCCAGCGCGGGGGGCTACACCTTC. Translated: CASSLSSAGGYTF.

This chain links TRBV16 with TRBJ1-1; tentative D call: TRBD1 (6 bases). The CDR3 is made up of 15 amino acids. Deletions cut 0 bases from V and 4 bases from J, with 12 bases between. Germline assignment: CDR1 KGHSY and CDR2 FQNENV. The CDR3 loop is CASSQSHKGVTEAFF. The CDR3 DNA reads TGTGCCAGCAGCCAATCACATAAGGGGGTCACTGAAGCTTTCTTT.

This clonotype showed up just a few times. J is TRBJ2-7 and V is TRBV9; possible D gene TRBD2, 6 bases. With 4 bases removed from V and 6 bases from J, the gap between germline ends came to 20 bases. CDR3 length equals 15 residues. Germline assignment: CDR1 SGDLS and CDR2 YYNGEE. CDR3 coding DNA: TGTGCCAGCAGCCCGGGGGAGTCCGGCGGCTCCGAGCAGTACTTC. Translating it yields CASSPGESGGSEQYF.

V is TRBV6-6 and J is TRBJ1-5, with D possibly being TRBD1 (5 bases). Trimming stripped 2 bases from V and 4 bases from J, with 9 bases between. Germline lookup yields CDR1 MNHNY and CDR2 SVGAGI (reference sequence). The CDR3 sequence is 14 residues long. This CDR3 reads CASSYPGGNQPQHF. The CDR3, as DNA: TGTGCCAGCAGTTACCCCGGGGGAAATCAGCCCCAGCATTTT.

In its sample, this clonotype was seen once. The chain couples TRBV20-1 to TRBJ2-7; D is unresolved. This CDR3 is built from 10 residues. The V and J ends lost 3 bases and 4 bases respectively, with 4 bases between them. Germline V gives CDR1 DFQATT, CDR2 SNEGSKA (reference sequence). DNA for the CDR3: TGCAGTGCTAGGGAGTACGAGCAGTACTTC. It specifies CSAREYEQYF.

The chain links TRBV27 to TRBJ2-7; TRBD1 aligns across 7 bases. The ends lost 3 bases at V and 1 base at J; junction bases unmatched: 9. This CDR3 is 16 amino acids long. Germline-derived CDR1 and CDR2 are MNHEY and SMNVEV (reference sequence). The CDR3 spells CASSFGKGALSYEQYF. CDR3 nucleotide sequence: TGTGCCAGCAGTTTTGGTAAGGGGGCGCTGTCCTACGAGCAGTACTTC.

The V call is TRBV27, the J call TRBJ1-5; D uncertain. V was pared by 6 bases and J by 4 bases, with 10 bases between. Germline CDR1 and CDR2: MNHEY and SMNVEV (reference sequence). The CDR3 loop spans 13 amino acids. The CDR3 nucleotides are TGTGCCAGCAGAATCGGACGTAATCAGCCCCAGCATTTT. Protein: CASRIGRNQPQHF.

The chain links TRBV25-1 to TRBJ2-7; the D is unclear. CDR1 is MGHDK and CDR2 is SYGVNS in the germline V gene. This CDR3 is 15 amino acids long. V lost 3 bases and J lost 3, with 15 bases in between. This chain's CDR3 is CASSDRSWRRYEQYF. CDR3 sequence (DNA): TGTGCCAGCAGTGACCGCTCGTGGCGCCGCTACGAGCAGTACTTC.

This chain uses TRBV6-1 with TRBJ1-1; maybe TRBD1 (5 bases). V was pared by 7 bases and J by 5 bases, with 23 bases between. The germline V gene has CDR1 MNHNS and CDR2 SASEGT. The CDR3 runs to 16 residues. CDR3 coding DNA: TGTGCCAGCACAACCGGGGGTGTAGGGATCCAAACTGAAGCTTTCTTT. Protein: CASTTGGVGIQTEAFF.

The chain combines TRBV28 with TRBJ2-7, with TRBD1 matching over 7 bases. Unmatched junction bases numbered 11, after V lost 3 bases and J lost 6 bases. Germline CDR1 MDHEN, CDR2 SYDVKM. The CDR3 runs to 15 residues. DNA for the CDR3: TGTGCCAGCAGTTTTATTGGGCAGGGGGTTACCGAGCAGTACTTC. This sequence encodes CASSFIGQGVTEQYF. The entire variable domain, with the rest obtained from reference TRBV28 and TRBJ2-7, is as follows: DVKVTQSSRYLVKRTGEKVFLECVQDMDHENMFWYRQDPGLGLRLIYFSYDVKMKEKGDIPEGYSVSREKKERFSLILESASTNQTSMYLCASSFIGQGVTEQYFGPGTRLTVT.

The chain has TRBV4-1 and TRBJ1-4; 9 positions match TRBD1. This CDR3 spans 15 amino acids. After removal of 5 bases from V and 3 bases from J, the junction contained 4 bases not matched to a gene. Germline loops: CDR1 MGHRA, CDR2 YSYEKL. In DNA form, the CDR3 reads TGCGCCAGCAGCTACAGGGGGCGGCCTAATGAAAAACTGTTTTTT. It yields the protein CASSYRGRPNEKLFF.

The rearrangement uses TRBV28 and TRBJ2-7, with D tentatively TRBD1 or TRBD2 (5 bases each). From germline, CDR1 is MDHEN and CDR2 SYDVKM. CDR3 length: 15 amino acids. The V end lost 3 bases, the J end lost 3 bases, and 15 bases lay between the germline ends. As DNA, the CDR3 is TGTGCCAGCAGTTTTGGGGACCCCGCATTCTACGAGCAGTACTTC. Translated, it gives CASSFGDPAFYEQYF.